This T cell receptor (beta chain) is from a study of blood T cells in healthy people across ages. There are a few counts of this clonotype. Its matching antigen is unknown. Trimming stripped 2 bases from V and 4 bases from J, with 17 bases between. The germline gives CDR1 KGHSH, CDR2 LQKENI. This CDR3 is built from 16 residues. The study's findings and limits: Older age went with lower TCR beta diversity per million T cells, in a roughly linear way.

Using a J-beta primer mix together with a sample-barcoded 5' primer, a second PCR was run for roughly 6 to 12 cycles. Researchers report that a template-switch adaptor with 12 random nucleotides tagged each cDNA molecule. Each CDR3 protein gets one entry after TCRdb re-called the 5' RACE reads with MiXCR. The table lists about 640,000 distinct CDR3 sequences, 58% of them singletons. The sequence was obtained from a man in his 60s in good health. This chain joins TRBV18 and TRBJ2-5; TRBD2 might be the D (5 bases). The specimen sequenced was blood. CDR3 residues: CASSPETVPAGETQYF. CDR3 sequence (DNA): TGTGCCAGCTCACCAGAGACGGTCCCGGCGGGAGAGACCCAGTACTTC.